A single sample is the source of the 15 T cell receptor beta chains below, sequenced in a study of shared clonotypes between healthy human individuals. Sequenced by immunoSEQ multiplex PCR; TCRdb stores in-frame clones only, minus some. The sample consists of around 1.1 million clones, around three quarters of them appearing once. Sequences were obtained from memory CD4+ T cells from PBMCs. Subset: CD45RA-negative fraction. These receptors were taken from a man younger than 30 in good health. Some clones in this sample may be carry-over from other donors' samples.

The rearrangement links TRBV28 to TRBJ1-5, with 7 positions matching TRBD1. The CDR3 covers 17 residues. The germline gives CDR1 MDHEN, CDR2 SYDVKM. The V segment lost 6 bases and the J segment 3 bases; nucleotides outside the gene matches: 14. This CDR3 reads CASRHSTGRRVNQPQHF. The CDR3 nucleotides read TGTGCCAGCAGACACTCGACAGGGCGAAGAGTCAATCAGCCCCAGCATTTT.

Details on this clone: Other DNA sequences in this specimen translate into the identical CDR3. The genes are TRBV18 and TRBJ1-5, with TRBD1 identical over 9 bases. J lost 4 bases, V lost 2 bases, and 0 bases had no gene match. Germline V lookup: CDR1 KGHSH, CDR2 LQKENI. The CDR3 is 14 residues long. The CDR3 bases are TGTGCCAGCTCACCAGGGACAGGGAATCAGCCCCAGCATTTT. Its translation is CASSPGTGNQPQHF. Looking up the rest from reference TRBV18 and TRBJ1-5 gives the full variable domain: NAGVMQNPRHLVRRRGQEARLRCSPMKGHSHVYWYRQLPEEGLKFMVYLQKENIIDESGMPKERFSAEFPKEGPSILRIQQVVRGDSAAYFCASSPGTGNQPQHFGDGTRLSIL.

The J gene is TRBJ1-2, the V gene TRBV28; perhaps TRBD1 as D (6 bases). This CDR3 contains 13 residues. CDR1 and CDR2 from the germline V gene are MDHEN and SYDVKM. Trimming took off 8 bases at V and 2 bases at J, with 12 bases between the two ends. CDR3: CASGQTGNYGYTF. CDR3 DNA sequence: TGTGCCAGCGGTCAGACAGGAAACTATGGCTACACCTTC.

V usage is TRBV19 and J usage is TRBJ2-2, with 7 bases aligning to TRBD2. This CDR3 has 16 residues. Germline lookup yields CDR1 LNHDA and CDR2 SQIVND (reference sequence). After removal of 3 bases from V and 2 bases from J, the junction contained 6 bases not matched to a gene. DNA of the CDR3: TGTGCCAGTAGTATTTTTGGCGGGAGCAACACCGGGGAGCTGTTTTTT. This encodes CASSIFGGSNTGELFF.

The rearrangement joins TRBV28 to TRBJ2-7, with D possibly TRBD2 on 6 matching bases. V dropped 8 bases and J dropped 0 bases, with 8 bases sitting between them. CDR1 and CDR2 (germline): MDHEN, SYDVKM. The CDR3 loop spans 12 amino acids. The CDR3 nucleotides are TGTGCCAGCGGGAGGACCTCCTACGAGCAGTACTTC. This sequence encodes CASGRTSYEQYF. The whole variable domain, remainder taken from reference TRBV28 and TRBJ2-7, is DVKVTQSSRYLVKRTGEKVFLECVQDMDHENMFWYRQDPGLGLRLIYFSYDVKMKEKGDIPEGYSVSREKKERFSLILESASTNQTSMYLCASGRTSYEQYFGPGTRLTVT.

The rearrangement links TRBV5-1 to TRBJ2-6, with D possibly being TRBD1 (6 bases). The CDR3 loop spans 17 amino acids. V gave up 2 bases and J gave up 0 bases, with 12 bases separating them. From germline, CDR1 is SGHRS and CDR2 YFSETQ. The DNA of the CDR3 is TGCGCCAGCAGCTTAGGGGGATCATTCTCTGGGGCCAACGTCCTGACTTTC. This codes for CASSLGGSFSGANVLTF. Complete variable domain (other parts from reference TRBV5-1 and TRBJ2-6): KAGVTQTPRYLIKTRGQQVTLSCSPISGHRSVSWYQQTPGQGLQFLFEYFSETQRNKGNFPGRFSGRQFSNSRSEMNVSTLELGDSALYLCASSLGGSFSGANVLTFGAGSRLTVL.

This sequence joins TRBV30 and TRBJ1-1, with a tentative D call TRBD1 (6 bases). CDR3 length: 14 residues. Germline lookup yields CDR1 GTSNPN and CDR2 SVGIG (reference sequence). V was cut by 8 bases and J by 7 bases, with 23 bases left in between. DNA of the CDR3: TGTGCCGCGGGACAAAGGGGGGGAACTAATGAAGCTTTCTTT. It codes for CAAGQRGGTNEAFF.

The chain has TRBV7-2 and TRBJ2-3, with D perhaps given as TRBD1 or TRBD2 (5 bases each). Germline CDR1 is SGHTA and CDR2 is FQGNSA. Trimming cost V 1 base and J 5 bases, with 16 bases left between them. The CDR3 consists of 16 residues. CDR3 DNA: TGTGCCAGCAGCTTAGTGGGGGTCGCCAGCTTAGATACGCAGTATTTT. This translates into CASSLVGVASLDTQYF. The whole variable domain, remainder taken from reference TRBV7-2 and TRBJ2-3, is GAGVSQSPSNKVTEKGKDVELRCDPISGHTALYWYRQSLGQGLEFLIYFQGNSAPDKSGLPSDRFSAERTGGSVSTLTIQRTQQEDSAVYLCASSLVGVASLDTQYFGPGTRLTVL.

This chain uses TRBV7-9 with TRBJ2-7; the match to TRBD1 covers 7 bases. The trim removed 1 base at V and 2 bases at J, leaving 5 bases unmatched. This CDR3 is 15 amino acids long. Per the germline V gene, CDR1 is SEHNR and CDR2 is FQNEAQ (reference sequence). In nucleotides, the CDR3 is TGTGCCAGCAGCTTAGTAAGCCAGGGGGCCTACGAGCAGTACTTC. It translates to CASSLVSQGAYEQYF.

A word on this clone: Given the absence of the conserved phenylalanine or tryptophan at the CDR3 end, a read error is likely. CDR3 DNA: TGTGCCTGGAGTGTAGGGTTGAACACTGAAGCTTTCCTT. Protein product: CAWSVGLNTEAFL. The J gene is TRBJ1-1, the V gene TRBV30; D unresolved. The CDR3 has 13 amino acids. Per the germline V gene, CDR1 is GTSNPN and CDR2 is SVGIG (reference sequence). The V and J ends lost 0 bases and 0 bases respectively, with 5 bases between them.

The chain is built from TRBV7-3 and TRBJ1-2, with 10 bases aligning to TRBD1. The CDR3 length is 15 residues. The V gene's germline CDR1 is SGHTA and CDR2 FQGTGA. V lost 5 bases, J lost 7 bases, and 10 bases stayed unmatched. As DNA, the CDR3 is TGTGCCAGCAGCATCGGACAGGGGGAAGGACGTGGCTACACCTTC. The encoded protein is CASSIGQGEGRGYTF.

This chain links TRBV15 with TRBJ1-2; D is unresolved. The V end was cut by 1 base, the J end by 5 bases, with 11 bases between. This CDR3 has 14 amino acids. The V gene's germline CDR1 is LNHNV and CDR2 YYDKDF (reference sequence). The CDR3 sequence: CATSRGGQVYGYTF. The CDR3, as DNA: TGTGCCACCAGCAGAGGAGGGCAGGTGTATGGCTACACCTTC.

V and J are TRBV28 and TRBJ1-1, with a possible D match to TRBD1 (6 bases). Germline V gene data show CDR1 as MDHEN and CDR2 as SYDVKM. V shed 7 bases and J shed 2 bases, with 29 bases lying between them. The length of the CDR3 is 19 residues. The CDR3 DNA reads as TGTGCCAGCACCCTCATTGACTGGGTGGGGGGCGGATTAAACACTGAAGCTTTCTTT. Amino acids: CASTLIDWVGGGLNTEAFF.

The chain couples TRBV4-1 to TRBJ2-1; possibly TRBD2 for D (6 bases). Germline V gene data show CDR1 as MGHRA and CDR2 as YSYEKL. V was pared by 3 bases and J by 4 bases, with 19 bases between. CDR3 length: 17 amino acids. In DNA, the CDR3 is TGCGCCAGCAGCCAGGGGATGGGGCTGGGGGGTTACAATGAGCAGTTCTTC. It translates to CASSQGMGLGGYNEQFF.

J is TRBJ1-5 and V is TRBV5-1, with a tentative D call TRBD1 (5 bases). Trimming removed 0 bases at V and 6 bases at J, with 19 bases between. The CDR3 contains 17 residues. Germline V gene sequence: CDR1 SGHRS, CDR2 YFSETQ. The chain's CDR3 is CASSLDPPGQGGQPQHF. The CDR3 DNA follows: TGCGCCAGCAGCTTGGACCCCCCCGGGCAGGGAGGTCAGCCCCAGCATTTT.